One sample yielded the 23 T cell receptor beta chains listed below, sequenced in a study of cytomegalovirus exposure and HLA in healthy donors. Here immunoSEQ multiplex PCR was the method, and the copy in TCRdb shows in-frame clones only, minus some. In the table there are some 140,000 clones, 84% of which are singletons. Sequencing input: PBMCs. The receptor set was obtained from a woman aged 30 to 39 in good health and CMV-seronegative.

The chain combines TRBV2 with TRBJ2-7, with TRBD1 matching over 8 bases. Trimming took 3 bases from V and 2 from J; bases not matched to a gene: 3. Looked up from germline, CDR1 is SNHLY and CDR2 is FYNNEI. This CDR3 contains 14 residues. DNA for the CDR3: TGTGCCAGCAGTGAGCAGGGGGCCACCTACGAGCAGTACTTC. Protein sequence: CASSEQGATYEQYF.

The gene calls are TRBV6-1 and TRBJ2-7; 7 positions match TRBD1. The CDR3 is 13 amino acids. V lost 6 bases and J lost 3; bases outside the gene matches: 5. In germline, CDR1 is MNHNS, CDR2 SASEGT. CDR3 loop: CASSRTGVYEQYF. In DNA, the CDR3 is TGTGCCAGCAGCCGTACAGGGGTCTACGAGCAGTACTTC.

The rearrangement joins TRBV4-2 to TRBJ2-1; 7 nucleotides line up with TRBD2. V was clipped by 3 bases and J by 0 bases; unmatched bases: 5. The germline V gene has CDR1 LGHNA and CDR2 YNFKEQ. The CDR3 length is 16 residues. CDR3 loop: CASSQPSGASYNEQFF. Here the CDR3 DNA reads TGTGCCAGCAGCCAGCCCAGCGGGGCCTCCTACAATGAGCAGTTCTTC.

CDR3 protein: CASRITGADTQYF. The CDR3 DNA sequence: TGTGCCAGCAGGATAACAGGGGCTGATACGCAGTATTTT. J is TRBJ2-3 and V is TRBV6-5; the match to TRBD1 covers 7 bases. There are 13 residues in the CDR3. V shed 6 bases and J 6 bases; nucleotides not matched to a gene: 6. CDR1 and CDR2 from the germline V gene are MNHEY and SVGAGI.

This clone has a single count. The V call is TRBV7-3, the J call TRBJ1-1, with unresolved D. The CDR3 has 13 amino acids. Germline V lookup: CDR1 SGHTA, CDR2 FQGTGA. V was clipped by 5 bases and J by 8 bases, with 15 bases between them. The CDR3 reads CASSGVNRREAFF. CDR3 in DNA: TGTGCCAGCAGCGGAGTAAATAGAAGGGAAGCTTTCTTT.

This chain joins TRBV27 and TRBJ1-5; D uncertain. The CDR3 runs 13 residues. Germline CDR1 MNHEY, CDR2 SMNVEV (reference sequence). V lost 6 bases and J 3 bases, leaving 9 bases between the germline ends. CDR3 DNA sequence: TGTGCCAGCAGCCCCGGACTCAATCAGCCCCAGCATTTT. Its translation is CASSPGLNQPQHF.

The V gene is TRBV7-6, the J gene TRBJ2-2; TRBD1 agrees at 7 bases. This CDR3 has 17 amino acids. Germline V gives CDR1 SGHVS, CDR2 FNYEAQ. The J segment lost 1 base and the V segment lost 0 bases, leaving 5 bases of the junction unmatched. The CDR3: CASSLAWGQKNTGELFF. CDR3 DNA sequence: TGTGCCAGCAGCTTAGCGTGGGGACAGAAGAACACCGGGGAGCTGTTTTTT.

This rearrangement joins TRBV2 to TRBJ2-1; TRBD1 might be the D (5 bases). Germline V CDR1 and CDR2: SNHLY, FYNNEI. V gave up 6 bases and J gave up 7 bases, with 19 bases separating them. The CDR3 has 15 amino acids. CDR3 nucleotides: TGTGCCAGCAGAGCAGGGCCCCCCCAAGTAAATGAGCAGTTCTTC. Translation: CASRAGPPQVNEQFF.

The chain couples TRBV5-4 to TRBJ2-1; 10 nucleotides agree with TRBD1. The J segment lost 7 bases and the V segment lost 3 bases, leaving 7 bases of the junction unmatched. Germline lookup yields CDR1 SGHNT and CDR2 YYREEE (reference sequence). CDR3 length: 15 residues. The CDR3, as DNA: TGTGCCAGCAGCTGGGGGACAGGGGCGGAGAATGAGCAGTTCTTC. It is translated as CASSWGTGAENEQFF.

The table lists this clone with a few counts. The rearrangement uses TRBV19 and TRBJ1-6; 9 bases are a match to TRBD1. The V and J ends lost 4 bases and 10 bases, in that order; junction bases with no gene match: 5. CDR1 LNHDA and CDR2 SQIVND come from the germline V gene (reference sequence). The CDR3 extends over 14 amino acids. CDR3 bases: TGTGCCAGTAGTACCGGACAGGGGAACTCACCCCTCCACTTT. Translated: CASSTGQGNSPLHF.

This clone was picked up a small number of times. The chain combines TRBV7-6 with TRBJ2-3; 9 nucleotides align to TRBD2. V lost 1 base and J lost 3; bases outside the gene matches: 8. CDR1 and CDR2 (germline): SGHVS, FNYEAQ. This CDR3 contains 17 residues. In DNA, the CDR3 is TGTGCCAGCAGCTTAGGCCTTAGCGGGGGCGTTACAGATACGCAGTATTTT. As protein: CASSLGLSGGVTDTQYF.

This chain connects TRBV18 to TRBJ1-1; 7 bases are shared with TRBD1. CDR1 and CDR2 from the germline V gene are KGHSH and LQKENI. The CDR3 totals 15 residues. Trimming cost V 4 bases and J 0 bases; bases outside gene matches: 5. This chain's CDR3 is CASSQTTGMNTEAFF. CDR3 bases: TGTGCCAGCTCACAAACGACAGGGATGAACACTGAAGCTTTCTTT.

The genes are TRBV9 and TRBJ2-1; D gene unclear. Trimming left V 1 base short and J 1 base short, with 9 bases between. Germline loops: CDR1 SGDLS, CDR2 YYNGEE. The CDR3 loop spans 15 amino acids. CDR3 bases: TGTGCCAGCAGCGTACGGTTCGTGTCCTACAATGAGCAGTTCTTC. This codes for CASSVRFVSYNEQFF.

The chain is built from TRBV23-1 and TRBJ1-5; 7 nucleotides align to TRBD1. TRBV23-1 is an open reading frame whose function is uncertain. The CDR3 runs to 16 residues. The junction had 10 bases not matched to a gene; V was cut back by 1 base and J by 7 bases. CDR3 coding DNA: TGCGCCAGCAGTCAATTATTGACAGGGCAGTCCCAGCCCCAGCATTTT. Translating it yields CASSQLLTGQSQPQHF.

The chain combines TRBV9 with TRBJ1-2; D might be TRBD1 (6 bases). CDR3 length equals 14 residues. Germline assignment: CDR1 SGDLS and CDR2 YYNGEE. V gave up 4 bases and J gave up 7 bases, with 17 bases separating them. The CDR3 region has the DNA TGTGCCAGCAGCCCCATCCCAGGGGCTAGTGGCTACACCTTC. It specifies CASSPIPGASGYTF.

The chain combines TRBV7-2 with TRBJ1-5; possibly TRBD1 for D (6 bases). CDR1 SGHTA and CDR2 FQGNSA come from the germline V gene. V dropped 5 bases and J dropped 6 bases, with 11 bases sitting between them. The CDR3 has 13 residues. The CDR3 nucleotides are TGTGCCAGCAGCCTCAGGGGTGGTCAGCCCCAGCATTTT. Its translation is CASSLRGGQPQHF. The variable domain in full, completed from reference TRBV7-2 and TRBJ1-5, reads GAGVSQSPSNKVTEKGKDVELRCDPISGHTALYWYRQSLGQGLEFLIYFQGNSAPDKSGLPSDRFSAERTGGSVSTLTIQRTQQEDSAVYLCASSLRGGQPQHFGDGTRLSIL.

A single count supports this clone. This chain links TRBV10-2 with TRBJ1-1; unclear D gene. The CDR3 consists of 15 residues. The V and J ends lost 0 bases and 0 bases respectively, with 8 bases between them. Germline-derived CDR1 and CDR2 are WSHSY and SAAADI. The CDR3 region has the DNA TGCGCCAGCAGTGAGTCGAGGGCGGTGAACACTGAAGCTTTCTTT. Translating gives CASSESRAVNTEAFF.

The CDR3 sequence is CACSRDRDSTEAFF. CDR3 DNA: TGTGCCTGCAGTCGGGACAGGGATTCCACTGAAGCTTTCTTT. The V call is TRBV19, the J call TRBJ1-1; 9 nucleotides match TRBD1. Germline V gives CDR1 LNHDA, CDR2 SQIVND (reference sequence). The trim removed 11 bases at V and 4 bases at J, leaving 11 bases unmatched. The CDR3 extends over 14 amino acids.

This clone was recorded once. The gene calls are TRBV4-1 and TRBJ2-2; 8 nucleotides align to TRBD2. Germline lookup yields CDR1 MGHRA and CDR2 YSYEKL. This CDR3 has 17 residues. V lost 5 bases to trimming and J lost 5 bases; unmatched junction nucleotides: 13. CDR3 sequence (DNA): TGCGCCAGCAGCTTGGGGGGGCGGGGGGCTAGGACCGGGGAGCTGTTTTTT. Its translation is CASSLGGRGARTGELFF.

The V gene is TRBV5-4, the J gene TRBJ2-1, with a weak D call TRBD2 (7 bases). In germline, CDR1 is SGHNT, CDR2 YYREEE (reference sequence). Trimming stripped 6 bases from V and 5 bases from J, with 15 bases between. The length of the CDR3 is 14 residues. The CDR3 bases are TGTGCCAGCACCCGGGGGGCTGGGAACAATGAGCAGTTCTTC. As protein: CASTRGAGNNEQFF.

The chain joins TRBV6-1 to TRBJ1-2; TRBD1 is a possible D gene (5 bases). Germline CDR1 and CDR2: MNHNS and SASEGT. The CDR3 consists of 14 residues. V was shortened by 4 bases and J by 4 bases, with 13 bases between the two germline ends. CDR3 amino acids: CASSGGRAGYGYTF. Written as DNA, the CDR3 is TGTGCCAGCAGTGGAGGCAGGGCCGGCTATGGCTACACCTTC.

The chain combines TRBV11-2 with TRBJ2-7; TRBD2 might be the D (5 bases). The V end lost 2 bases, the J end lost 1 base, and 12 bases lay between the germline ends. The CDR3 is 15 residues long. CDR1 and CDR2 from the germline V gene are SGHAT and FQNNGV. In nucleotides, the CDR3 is TGTGCCAGCAGCTTATCGTCGGGCGGGTCCTACGAGCAGTACTTC. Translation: CASSLSSGGSYEQYF.

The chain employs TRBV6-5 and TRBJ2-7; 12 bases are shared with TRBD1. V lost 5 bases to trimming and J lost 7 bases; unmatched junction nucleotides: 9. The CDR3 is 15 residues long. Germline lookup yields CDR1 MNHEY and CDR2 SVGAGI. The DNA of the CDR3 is TGTGCCAGCAGTAGTGGGACAGGGGGCGCGGGGGAGCAGTACTTC. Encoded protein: CASSSGTGGAGEQYF.